This passage covers 29 T cell receptor beta chains from one sample sequenced in a study of blood T cell repertoires in COVID-19. The assay was immunoSEQ multiplex PCR, and TCRdb's table has in-frame clones only and misses some. The sample holds 90,000 to 120,000 clones; 80% to 90% are singletons and the top ten take 2% to 3%. Sample: PBMCs or T cells enriched from blood (not recorded which). These receptor sequences come from a woman aged 45 to 65 who had recovered from COVID-19.

V usage is TRBV5-1 and J usage is TRBJ2-3, with 9 bases aligning to TRBD2. Germline V gives CDR1 SGHRS, CDR2 YFSETQ. The CDR3 is made up of 14 amino acids. Unmatched junction bases numbered 1, after V lost 0 bases and J lost 5 bases. The CDR3 is CASSLGREGDTQYF. The DNA of the CDR3 is TGCGCCAGCAGCTTGGGGCGGGAGGGAGATACGCAGTATTTT.

The rearrangement links TRBV28 to TRBJ2-1; TRBD2 might be the D (6 bases). Germline V gene data show CDR1 as MDHEN and CDR2 as SYDVKM. The CDR3 contains 16 residues. V was pared by 2 bases and J by 2 bases, with 13 bases between. CDR3 residues: CASSLTARGTYNEQFF. The CDR3, as DNA: TGTGCCAGCAGTTTAACGGCCCGGGGGACCTACAATGAGCAGTTCTTC.

This clone turned up a few times. One end of the junction does not line up with germline, which may come from a read error. The chain uses TRBV9 and TRBJ2-3; D is ambiguous. The germline gives CDR1 SGDLS, CDR2 YYNGEE. The length of the CDR3 is 14 residues. In nucleotides, the CDR3 is TGTGCCAGCAGCCCCGCCGGTGGCACAGCTACGCAGTATTTT. Protein sequence: CASSPAGGTATQYF.

The chain joins TRBV2 to TRBJ2-7; TRBD1 matches at 9 bases. Per the germline V gene, CDR1 is SNHLY and CDR2 is FYNNEI. After removal of 1 base from V and 7 bases from J, the junction contained 2 bases not matched to a gene. The CDR3 sequence is 13 residues long. CDR3 in amino acids: CASSEDRGQEQYF. For the CDR3, the DNA is TGTGCCAGCAGTGAAGACAGGGGGCAAGAGCAGTACTTC. Using reference TRBV2 and TRBJ2-7 for the parts outside the CDR3, the full variable domain is EPEVTQTPSHQVTQMGQEVILRCVPISNHLYFYWYRQILGQKVEFLVSFYNNEISEKSEIFDDQFSVERPDGSNFTLKIRSTKLEDSAMYFCASSEDRGQEQYFGPGTRLTVT.

This clone was observed once. The chain links TRBV27 to TRBJ2-2; 10 bases agree with TRBD1. The CDR3 contains 15 residues. From germline, CDR1 is MNHEY and CDR2 SMNVEV (reference sequence). J gave up 6 bases and V 5 bases, and 6 bases lay outside the gene matches. For the CDR3, the DNA is TGTGCCAGCAGTGCGACAGGGGGCGTCCCCGGGGAGCTGTTTTTT. It codes for CASSATGGVPGELFF.

V is TRBV5-1 and J is TRBJ1-1, with 7 bases matching TRBD1. CDR1 is SGHRS and CDR2 is YFSETQ in the germline V gene. This CDR3 has 15 amino acids. Trimming cost V 6 bases and J 2 bases; bases outside gene matches: 10. The CDR3 bases are TGCGCCAGCAACTCGGGTCGACAGGGAAACACTGAAGCTTTCTTT. Its protein is CASNSGRQGNTEAFF.

The chain combines TRBV10-3 with TRBJ1-2; no clear D. V lost 2 bases, J lost 4 bases, and 11 bases lay in between. The length of the CDR3 is 14 residues. Germline CDR1 reads ENHRY; CDR2 reads SYGVKD. CDR3 sequence: CAISELGSSYGYTF. CDR3 DNA sequence: TGTGCCATCAGTGAGCTAGGGAGTTCCTATGGCTACACCTTC.

The chain carries TRBV5-1 and TRBJ2-1; 11 bases map to TRBD2. From germline, CDR1 is SGHRS and CDR2 YFSETQ. This CDR3 spans 15 amino acids. Unmatched junction bases numbered 2, after V lost 4 bases and J lost 2 bases. CDR3 sequence reads: CASSLGLAAYNEQFF. DNA for the CDR3: TGCGCCAGCAGCCTGGGACTAGCGGCCTACAATGAGCAGTTCTTC.

Of note for this clone: Other DNA sequences within the sample encode an identical CDR3. V is TRBV5-1 and J is TRBJ1-5, with D possibly TRBD1 on 5 matching bases. The CDR3 totals 15 residues. Between the trimmed V and J ends, which lost 0 bases and 1 base, there was a span of 8 bases. Germline assignment: CDR1 SGHRS and CDR2 YFSETQ. CDR3 in amino acids: CASSLGGDSNQPQHF. As DNA, the CDR3 is TGCGCCAGCAGCTTGGGCGGGGACAGCAATCAGCCCCAGCATTTT.

The rearrangement links TRBV5-1 to TRBJ1-1; D perhaps matches TRBD1 (6 bases). The CDR3 spans 14 residues. V was shortened by 5 bases and J by 1 base, with 12 bases between the two germline ends. Per the germline V gene, CDR1 is SGHRS and CDR2 is YFSETQ. CDR3 sequence reads: CASSPIRGNTEAFF. DNA of the CDR3: TGCGCCAGCAGTCCAATCAGGGGGAACACTGAAGCTTTCTTT.

V and J are TRBV27 and TRBJ2-3; D perhaps matches TRBD2 (5 bases). Germline V gene sequence: CDR1 MNHEY, CDR2 SMNVEV (reference sequence). The CDR3 spans 13 residues. The ends were cut back, 8 bases at V and 1 base at J, with 10 bases in the middle. This CDR3 is CASSRRGTDTQYF. CDR3 bases: TGTGCCAGCTCGCGGCGGGGCACAGATACGCAGTATTTT.

This sequence joins TRBV5-4 and TRBJ2-1; 12 bases map to TRBD2. Germline V gene sequence: CDR1 SGHNT, CDR2 YYREEE (reference sequence). V lost 5 bases, J lost 3 bases, and 6 bases stayed unmatched. The CDR3 runs to 16 residues. The CDR3, as DNA: TGTGCCAGCAGTTTGACTAGCGGGGGAGACTACAATGAGCAGTTCTTC. Protein product: CASSLTSGGDYNEQFF.

The chain employs TRBV4-1 and TRBJ1-5, with 7 bases matching TRBD1. CDR1 MGHRA and CDR2 YSYEKL come from the germline V gene. This CDR3 has 15 amino acids. V trimming: 2 bases; J trimming: 2 bases; junction bases outside the gene matches: 3. CDR3 in DNA: TGCGCCAGCAGCCAAAGCCAGGGGGGCAATCAGCCCCAGCATTTT. Translation: CASSQSQGGNQPQHF.

The V call is TRBV2, the J call TRBJ2-6, with D possibly matching TRBD1 (5 bases). Per germline, CDR1 SNHLY and CDR2 FYNNEI. The V and J ends lost 3 bases and 0 bases respectively, with 9 bases between them. The CDR3 totals 16 residues. The CDR3 spells CASSDPGFSGANVLTF. In nucleotides, the CDR3 is TGTGCCAGCAGTGACCCAGGGTTCTCTGGGGCCAACGTCCTGACTTTC. Full variable domain (remainder filled in from reference TRBV2 and TRBJ2-6): EPEVTQTPSHQVTQMGQEVILRCVPISNHLYFYWYRQILGQKVEFLVSFYNNEISEKSEIFDDQFSVERPDGSNFTLKIRSTKLEDSAMYFCASSDPGFSGANVLTFGAGSRLTVL.

The rearrangement joins TRBV4-1 to TRBJ2-7; D remains unclear. Germline assignment: CDR1 MGHRA and CDR2 YSYEKL. The CDR3 extends over 14 amino acids. Trimming left V 0 bases short and J 5 bases short, with 11 bases between. Here the CDR3 reads CASSQEPGYHEQYF. The CDR3 DNA sequence: TGCGCCAGCAGCCAAGAACCCGGGTACCACGAGCAGTACTTC.

The chain links TRBV6-5 to TRBJ1-4, with D possibly matching TRBD1 (6 bases). The CDR3 runs 15 residues. Deletions cut 5 bases from V and 7 bases from J, with 17 bases between. Germline V CDR1 and CDR2: MNHEY, SVGAGI. The CDR3 loop is CASSPAGAPGEKLFF. CDR3 nucleotide sequence: TGTGCCAGCAGTCCCGCGGGGGCGCCGGGTGAAAAACTGTTTTTT.

V and J are TRBV28 and TRBJ2-7, with a tentative D call TRBD1 (8 bases). The V and J ends lost 6 bases and 4 bases respectively, with 25 bases between them. Germline-derived CDR1 and CDR2 are MDHEN and SYDVKM. The CDR3 totals 17 residues. The CDR3 spells CASRSNPDREGVYEQYF. Here the CDR3 DNA reads TGTGCCAGCAGATCAAATCCGGACAGGGAGGGCGTATACGAGCAGTACTTC.

The table lists this clone with a count of one. V and J are TRBV15 and TRBJ1-3, with D perhaps matching TRBD1 (6 bases). Germline CDR1 LNHNV, CDR2 YYDKDF (reference sequence). This CDR3 has 16 residues. V lost 1 base and J 9 bases, leaving 19 bases between the germline ends. CDR3 sequence: CATSRALDSPLGTIYF. CDR3 sequence (DNA): TGTGCCACCAGCAGAGCCTTGGACAGCCCGCTAGGCACCATATATTTT.

This clone came up a few times. This chain joins TRBV30 and TRBJ1-6, with D perhaps TRBD1 (6 bases). The CDR3 totals 15 residues. Trimming left V 4 bases short and J 7 bases short, with 17 bases between. Germline V gives CDR1 GTSNPN, CDR2 SVGIG (reference sequence). CDR3 coding DNA: TGTGCCTGGACCGAGCGTCGCCAGGGGAATTCACCCCTCCACTTT. This encodes CAWTERRQGNSPLHF.

The rearrangement joins TRBV10-3 to TRBJ2-3; 9 nucleotides match TRBD2. CDR3 length: 18 residues. The trim removed 3 bases at V and 0 bases at J, leaving 10 bases unmatched. Germline V lookup: CDR1 ENHRY, CDR2 SYGVKD. The CDR3: CAISDQGLALRSTDTQYF. Written as DNA, the CDR3 is TGTGCCATCAGTGACCAGGGACTAGCTCTGCGTAGCACAGATACGCAGTATTTT.

This chain links TRBV5-1 with TRBJ1-6, with 11 bases aligning to TRBD1. The CDR3 sequence is 15 residues long. V trimming: 4 bases; J trimming: 8 bases; junction bases outside the gene matches: 5. Germline loops: CDR1 SGHRS, CDR2 YFSETQ. The CDR3 nucleotides read TGCGCCAGCAGCACTTCGGGACAGGGGGATTCACCCCTCCACTTT. It translates to CASSTSGQGDSPLHF.

The chain has TRBV7-9 and TRBJ1-1; TRBD1 matches 9 bases. With 8 bases clipped from V and 1 base from J, the junction kept 2 bases outside the gene matches. This CDR3 is built from 13 residues. Germline CDR1 and CDR2: SEHNR and FQNEAQ (reference sequence). CDR3 region: CASQTGGNTEAFF. In DNA form, the CDR3 reads TGTGCCAGCCAGACAGGGGGGAACACTGAAGCTTTCTTT.

This rearrangement joins TRBV6-5 to TRBJ1-2; D is perhaps TRBD1 (6 bases). V shed 10 bases and J shed 5 bases, with 20 bases lying between them. The CDR3 spans 14 residues. In germline, CDR1 is MNHEY, CDR2 SVGAGI. The chain's CDR3 is CATNSQDRAYGYTF. CDR3 nucleotides: TGTGCCACCAATAGTCAGGACAGAGCTTATGGCTACACCTTC.

This clone was detected only a few times. The chain joins TRBV30 to TRBJ2-6; 11 nucleotides line up with TRBD1. This CDR3 region has 16 residues. Per germline, CDR1 GTSNPN and CDR2 SVGIG (reference sequence). V trimming: 5 bases; J trimming: 2 bases; junction bases outside the gene matches: 5. CDR3 residues: CAWYRDRGTGANVLTF. CDR3 coding DNA: TGTGCCTGGTACCGGGACAGGGGGACTGGGGCCAACGTCCTGACTTTC.

V usage is TRBV3-1 (or the pseudogene TRBV3-2) and J usage is TRBJ1-4; D remains unclear. CDR1 and CDR2 from the germline V gene are LGHDT and YNNKEL (reference sequence). The V and J ends lost 2 bases and 8 bases respectively, with 9 bases between them. The CDR3 totals 13 residues. This chain's CDR3 is CASSQQSPEKLFF. The DNA for the CDR3 is TGTGCCAGCAGCCAACAAAGCCCCGAAAAACTGTTTTTT.

The chain recombines TRBV7-2 with TRBJ2-7; TRBD2 agrees at 11 bases. The CDR3 is 16 residues long. Germline trimming cut 5 bases from V and 0 bases from J; bases unmatched to any gene: 6. Germline V gene lookup returns CDR1 SGHTA and CDR2 FQGNSA. The CDR3 DNA sequence: TGTGCCAGCAGCCTCGTTAGCGGGAGGGACTCCTACGAGCAGTACTTC. Translating gives CASSLVSGRDSYEQYF.

This rearrangement joins TRBV21-1 to TRBJ2-7; whether TRBD1, the table's D call, matches the DNA was not checked. TRBV21-1 is a recognized pseudogene. The CDR3 consists of 17 residues. The CDR3, as DNA: TGTGCCAGCAGCAAAGGTTTCTCAGAATCTGACTCCTACGAGCAGTACTTC. It codes for CASSKGFSESDSYEQYF.

The rearrangement joins TRBV24-1 to TRBJ1-2; D perhaps matches TRBD1 (6 bases). This CDR3 has 15 residues. Trimming removed 6 bases at V and 5 bases at J, with 18 bases between. Germline V gene sequence: CDR1 KGHDR, CDR2 SFDVKD. In DNA, the CDR3 is TGTGCCACCAGTCAAAGGGACACCGGCCAGTATGGCTACACCTTC. This encodes CATSQRDTGQYGYTF.

The V gene is TRBV7-9, the J gene TRBJ1-1; D is perhaps TRBD1 (5 bases). The germline gives CDR1 SEHNR, CDR2 FQNEAQ (reference sequence). Trimming left V 7 bases short and J 2 bases short, with 14 bases between. The CDR3 is 14 residues long. The CDR3 coding sequence is TGTGCCAGCACCTTCCAGGGAACTAACACTGAAGCTTTCTTT. Its protein is CASTFQGTNTEAFF.